A selection of T cell receptor beta chains follows, all from one sample in a study of T cell repertoires in cytomegalovirus infection. MiXCR, applied by TCRdb to the reads, yields one record per CDR3 protein. The repertoire has under 150,000 distinct CDR3 sequences, 30% of them found once; the top ten carry roughly 40%. Their target antigens are unknown. The starting material was CD8+ T cells from cultured PBMCs, obtained from culture after CMV antigen stimulation. These receptors all stem from a human donor in good health (CMV status not recorded). Some clones in this sample may be carry-over from other donors' samples. Both conserved end residues are part of each CDR3. The D gene is left open where the match is weak. Size values are once, few and many counts, or a class for expanded clones, and some rows have none.

TRBJ1-1	-	-	TRBV6-6	TGTGCCAGCAGCTGGGCGGCGAACACTGAAGCTTTCTTT	CASSWAANTEAFF
TRBJ1-1	-	many	TRBV6-6	TGTGCCAGCAGTTACAGGACGGAGAACACTGAAGCTTTCTTT	CASSYRTENTEAFF
TRBJ1-1	-	many	TRBV12-3/TRBV12-4	TGTGCCAGCAGTTTACTCTATCTCTCCTCGAACACTGAAGCTTTCTTT	CASSLLYLSSNTEAFF
TRBJ2-1	-	-	TRBV5-4	TGTGCCAGCAGCGACGGCGGGATCGCCTACAATGAGCAGTTCTTC	CASSDGGIAYNEQFF
TRBJ2-7	TRBD2	-	TRBV3-1	TGTGCCAGCAGCCCTTCCGGGACTAGCGTTGACGAGCAGTACTTC	CASSPSGTSVDEQYF
TRBJ2-3	-	few	TRBV7-2	TGTGCCAGCAGCCTGAGGGGGGAAAGCACAGATACGCAGTATTTT	CASSLRGESTDTQYF
TRBJ2-7	-	-	TRBV7-3	TGTGCCAGCAGCTCGACAGCCTCCTACGAGCAGTACTTC	CASSSTASYEQYF
TRBJ2-3	TRBD2	few	TRBV6-6	TGTGCCAGCAGCTTCGCGGGGGGGCGAGATACGCAGTATTTT	CASSFAGGRDTQYF
TRBJ1-3	TRBD1	many	TRBV7-8	TGTGCCAGCACCCTCGGGACAGGAACTGGAAACACCATATATTTT	CASTLGTGTGNTIYF
TRBJ1-5	-	-	TRBV7-6	TGTGCCAGCAGCTTAGAGGCAGGGCCCAGCGATCAGCCCCAGCATTTT	CASSLEAGPSDQPQHF
TRBJ1-1	-	many	TRBV7-9	TGTGCCAGCAGCTCCTGGTCGGGGGGAACTGAAGCTTTCTTT	CASSSWSGGTEAFF
TRBJ2-1	-	-	TRBV29-1	TGCAGCGTAGCAGGGGTTTCCTACAATGAGCAGTTCTTC	CSVAGVSYNEQFF
TRBJ1-4	-	-	TRBV6-8	TGTGCCAGCAGTTCCGGGGCACAGATAAATGAAAAACTGTTTTTT	CASSSGAQINEKLFF
TRBJ1-1	-	many	TRBV4-1	TGCGCCAGCAGCCAAGACATCAGTGAAGCTTTCTTT	CASSQDISEAFF
TRBJ2-1	TRBD2	few	TRBV27	TGTGCCAGCACCACCACTCCGGACGGGGGGAAATTCTTC	CASTTTPDGGKFF
TRBJ1-1	-	many	TRBV6-1	TGTGCCAGCAGTTATAATACAGGGAACACTGAAGCTTTCTTT	CASSYNTGNTEAFF
TRBJ2-3	TRBD2	-	TRBV7-8	TGTGCCAGCAGCCCCATTAGCGGGGCGGGCGCAGATACGCAGTATTTT	CASSPISGAGADTQYF
TRBJ2-1	TRBD2	-	TRBV4-1	TGCGCCAGCAGCCAAACTAGCGGGGGGGCCTATAATGAGCAGTTCTTC	CASSQTSGGAYNEQFF
TRBJ2-5	-	few	TRBV6-1	TGTGCCAGCAGTGAAAGGGGAGCTTTCCAAGAGACCCAGTACTTC	CASSERGAFQETQYF